These T cell receptor beta chains were read from a single sample in a study of blood T cell repertoires in COVID-19. Profiled with immunoSEQ multiplex PCR; TCRdb holds only in-frame clones, not every one. The table lists approximately 300,000 clones, 75% to 95% of them singletons, with nearly 7% in the top ten. The sample taken for sequencing was peripheral blood. The receptors were sampled from a woman in her thirties with COVID-19, enrolled during active disease. Both conserved end residues are part of each CDR3. Each record gives: V gene, J gene, D gene, CDR3 length, clone size, CDR3 DNA, CDR3 protein. D genes are given only for firm matches. Size tells how often a clone was seen (once, few, many) or the class of an expanded clone, and some rows leave it out.

>TRBV7-3|TRBJ2-3|TRBD1|17|.
TGTGCCAGCAGCTTCCCCCCGACAGGGTTGTGCACAGATACGCAGTATTTT
CASSFPPTGLCTDTQYF
>TRBV3-1/TRBV3-2|TRBJ2-1|TRBD2|16|.
TGTGCCAGCAGCCTCCGGACTAGCGGGACTCCCGGTGGGCAGTTCTTC
CASSLRTSGTPGGQFF
>TRBV2|TRBJ1-5|.|14|once
TGTGCCAGCAGTGAAGGTCGGGGCAATCAGCCCCAGCATTTT
CASSEGRGNQPQHF
>TRBV7-9|TRBJ1-1|TRBD1|16|.
TGTGCCAGCAGGGGAACAGGGGGCGTGTGGGACACTGAAGCTTTCTTT
CASRGTGGVWDTEAFF
>TRBV19|TRBJ2-3|.|13|.
TGTGCCAGCCGACCGGACTACACAGATACGCAGTATTTT
CASRPDYTDTQYF
>TRBV28|TRBJ2-1|.|12|.
TGTGCCATCAACAGGGAGTCCAATGAGCAGTTCTTC
CAINRESNEQFF
>TRBV5-4|TRBJ2-3|TRBD1|15|.
TGTGCCAGCAGCTTACAGGGGGGTTCGACAGATACGCAGTATTTT
CASSLQGGSTDTQYF
>TRBV6-5|TRBJ1-2|.|11|once
TGTGCCAGCAAAGGTACAGGCGGCTACACCTTC
CASKGTGGYTF
>TRBV6-5|TRBJ2-3|.|13|.
TGTGCCAGCAGTTACTCGGGCGCAGATACGCAGTATTTT
CASSYSGADTQYF
>TRBV25-1|TRBJ2-7|.|13|.
TGTGCCAGCAGTGAATACGGGATCTACGAGCAGTACTTC
CASSEYGIYEQYF
>TRBV6-2/TRBV6-3|TRBJ2-3|.|15|once
TGTGCCAGCAGTCACGACGGGGACTTCCGAGGGGAGGAATATTTT
CASSHDGDFRGEEYF
>TRBV23-1|TRBJ1-2|TRBD1|14|.
TGCGCCAGCAGTCAATCACTCGACAGGGATGGCTACACCTTC
CASSQSLDRDGYTF
>TRBV6-5|TRBJ1-1|.|12|few
TGTGCCAGCTCGGTTGGGAGCACTGAAGCTTTCTTT
CASSVGSTEAFF
>TRBV29-1|TRBJ1-5|.|13|.
TGCAGCGTTGAGCTCCCAGGGGATCAGCCCCAGCATTTT
CSVELPGDQPQHF
>TRBV5-6|TRBJ1-1|.|13|.
TGTGCCAGCAGCTTGGGGGGGGTCACTGAAGCTTTCTTT
CASSLGGVTEAFF
>TRBV5-1|TRBJ2-3|.|15|.
TGCGCCAGCAGCCCCTCAGGGGCAAGCACAGATACGCAGTATTTT
CASSPSGASTDTQYF
>TRBV19|TRBJ1-2|.|14|.
TGTGCCAGTACCTCCCGGACTGGGAAGTTCGGCTACACCTTC
CASTSRTGKFGYTF
>TRBV6-6|TRBJ2-1|TRBD2|14|.
TGTGCCACTGTAAGCGGGAGGGCTGGGAATGAGCAGTTCTTC
CATVSGRAGNEQFF